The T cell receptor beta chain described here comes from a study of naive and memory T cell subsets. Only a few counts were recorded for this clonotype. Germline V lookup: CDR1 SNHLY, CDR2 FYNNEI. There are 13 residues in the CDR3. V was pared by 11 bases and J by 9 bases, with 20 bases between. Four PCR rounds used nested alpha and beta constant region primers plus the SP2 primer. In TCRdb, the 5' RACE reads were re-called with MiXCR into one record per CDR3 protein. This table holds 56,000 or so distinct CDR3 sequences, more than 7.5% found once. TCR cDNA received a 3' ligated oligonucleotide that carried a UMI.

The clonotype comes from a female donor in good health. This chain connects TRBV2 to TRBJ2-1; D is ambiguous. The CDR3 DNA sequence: TGTGCCGCGAAGGGCCAGGCAGTAGGTGAGCAGTTCTTC. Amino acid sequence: CAAKGQAVGEQFF.